These 31 T cell receptor beta chains were all obtained from the same sample, sequenced in a study of blood T cell repertoires in COVID-19. Using immunoSEQ multiplex PCR, the repertoire was profiled, and TCRdb retains in-frame clones only, with some absent. Of about 50,000 clones detected, 65% to 85% appear once; the ten largest clones hold approximately 5.2%. Sequenced input: peripheral blood. Every receptor here comes from a human donor in a cohort sampled during active COVID-19.

The rearrangement uses TRBV7-2 and TRBJ2-3, with D perhaps matching TRBD1 (5 bases). Trimming cost V 4 bases and J 2 bases, with 16 bases left between them. The CDR3 sequence is 16 residues long. Germline assignment: CDR1 SGHTA and CDR2 FQGNSA. The CDR3, as DNA: TGTGCCAGCAGCTCCGGTATAGGGGCCTACACAGATACGCAGTATTTT. Translating gives CASSSGIGAYTDTQYF.

The chain carries TRBV11-2 and TRBJ2-6, with 7 bases identical to TRBD1. From germline, CDR1 is SGHAT and CDR2 FQNNGV. Germline trimming cut 1 base from V and 0 bases from J; bases unmatched to any gene: 9. This CDR3 has 19 amino acids. Written as DNA, the CDR3 is TGTGCCAGCAGCTTAGTGCCGGGACAGCCACGCTCTGGGGCCAACGTCCTGACTTTC. This encodes CASSLVPGQPRSGANVLTF.

This clone was counted between two and nine times. V gene TRBV10-1 combines with J gene TRBJ1-3; D ambiguous. Germline V gene lookup returns CDR1 WNHNN and CDR2 SYGVQD (reference sequence). The CDR3 has 19 amino acids. The V end lost 1 base, the J end lost 0 bases, and 19 bases lay between the germline ends. CDR3 in amino acids: CASSEYQAARIFSGNTIYF. The CDR3 DNA reads TGCGCCAGCAGTGAGTATCAGGCTGCTCGGATTTTCTCTGGAAACACCATATATTTT.

The rearrangement joins TRBV5-1 to TRBJ2-1, with 7 bases identical to TRBD2. V lost 5 bases, J lost 4 bases, and 9 bases stayed unmatched. The CDR3 is made up of 15 amino acids. CDR1 and CDR2 from the germline V gene are SGHRS and YFSETQ. Written as DNA, the CDR3 is TGCGCCAGCAGTTGGAGCGGGGAGACGTACAATGAGCAGTTCTTC. Translation: CASSWSGETYNEQFF.

The V gene is TRBV10-1, the J gene TRBJ2-2, with D possibly matching TRBD1 (6 bases). The CDR3 covers 14 residues. Germline CDR1 and CDR2: WNHNN and SYGVQD (reference sequence). Trimming stripped 4 bases from V and 2 bases from J, with 8 bases between. CDR3 sequence (DNA): TGCGCCAGCAGTGGTGGGACAAACACCGGGGAGCTGTTTTTT. Amino acid sequence: CASSGGTNTGELFF.

This clone was detected many times. The J gene is TRBJ1-5, the V gene TRBV7-9; TRBD1 matches at 7 bases. V shed 5 bases and J 7 bases; nucleotides not matched to a gene: 8. Per the germline V gene, CDR1 is SEHNR and CDR2 is FQNEAQ (reference sequence). CDR3 length: 14 amino acids. CDR3: CASSTGTVGQPQHF. The CDR3 bases are TGTGCCAGCAGCACCGGGACAGTAGGACAGCCCCAGCATTTT. The full variable domain, its missing parts supplied by reference TRBV7-9 and TRBJ1-5, is DTGVSQNPRHKITKRGQNVTFRCDPISEHNRLYWYRQTLGQGPEFLTYFQNEAQLEKSRLLSDRFSAERPKGSFSTLEIQRTEQGDSAMYLCASSTGTVGQPQHFGDGTRLSIL.

The rearrangement uses TRBV24-1 and TRBJ2-7; TRBD2 agrees at 7 bases. J was trimmed by 13 bases and V by 8 bases; bases with no gene match: 7. The CDR3 consists of 10 residues. Germline loops: CDR1 KGHDR, CDR2 SFDVKD. The CDR3 region is CATMAGRGYF. The CDR3 nucleotides read TGTGCCACCATGGCAGGGAGGGGTTACTTC.

The rearrangement joins TRBV6-5 to TRBJ2-7; D perhaps matches TRBD1 (6 bases). Germline CDR1 reads MNHEY; CDR2 reads SVGAGI. V lost 6 bases and J lost 6, with 18 bases in between. This CDR3 contains 14 residues. The chain's CDR3 is CASSTAGTPREQYF. CDR3 bases: TGTGCCAGCAGCACCGCCGGGACACCACGCGAGCAGTACTTC.

This clone was counted between two and nine times. Here the CDR3 DNA reads TGTGCCAGCAGCTTGTATTCAGGGGGCTCTGGCTACACCTTC. It specifies CASSLYSGGSGYTF. This chain joins TRBV5-4 and TRBJ1-2; TRBD1 agrees at 8 bases. V was pared by 1 base and J by 7 bases, with 6 bases of the junction left unmatched. The CDR3 loop spans 14 amino acids. Germline CDR1 and CDR2: SGHNT and YYREEE (reference sequence).

This chain links TRBV6-5 with TRBJ1-4; D gene ambiguous. The CDR3 length is 12 residues. V was pared by 2 bases and J by 8 bases, with 6 bases between. Per germline, CDR1 MNHEY and CDR2 SVGAGI. The CDR3 nucleotides are TGTGCCAGCAGTTACAGGAGAGAAAAACTGTTTTTT. It is translated as CASSYRREKLFF.

Worth noting for this clone: Different DNA sequences within this sample yield the same CDR3. The rearrangement uses TRBV18 and TRBJ2-5; unclear D gene. CDR3 length: 11 amino acids. The V gene lost 3 bases and the J gene lost 4 bases, with 3 bases spanning the gap. Germline assignment: CDR1 KGHSH and CDR2 LQKENI. The CDR3 region is CASSPAETQYF. CDR3 sequence (DNA): TGTGCCAGCTCACCGGCAGAGACCCAGTACTTC.

This clone appeared a single time. In nucleotides, the CDR3 is TGTGCCAGCAGTTTGTATTCCGTAGCGGGGGGACCCGCCGGGGAGCTGTTTTTT. It yields the protein CASSLYSVAGGPAGELFF. This chain joins TRBV27 and TRBJ2-2, with 10 bases fitting TRBD2. V was pared by 3 bases and J by 6 bases, with 13 bases of the junction left unmatched. The length of the CDR3 is 18 residues. CDR1 MNHEY and CDR2 SMNVEV come from the germline V gene (reference sequence).

In its sample, this clone was seen a few times. This chain links TRBV28 with TRBJ1-6; TRBD1 matches at 7 bases. CDR3 length: 14 residues. Germline CDR1 and CDR2: MDHEN and SYDVKM. Losses at the gene ends were 10 bases for V and 6 bases for J; bases not matched to a gene: 9. Here the CDR3 reads CATREGAVNSPLHF. The DNA of the CDR3 is TGTGCCACCAGAGAGGGGGCAGTTAATTCACCCCTCCACTTT. Based on the CDR3 plus reference TRBV28 and TRBJ1-6, the full variable domain is DVKVTQSSRYLVKRTGEKVFLECVQDMDHENMFWYRQDPGLGLRLIYFSYDVKMKEKGDIPEGYSVSREKKERFSLILESASTNQTSMYLCATREGAVNSPLHFGNGTRLTVT.

V and J are TRBV25-1 and TRBJ1-2, with TRBD1 matching 7 bases. Germline V gene data show CDR1 as MGHDK and CDR2 as SYGVNS. The trim removed 3 bases at V and 2 bases at J, leaving 9 bases unmatched. This CDR3 spans 16 amino acids. CDR3: CASSDLTGTVNYGYTF. Here the CDR3 DNA reads TGTGCCAGCAGTGACCTTACCGGGACAGTGAACTATGGCTACACCTTC.

The V gene is TRBV2, the J gene TRBJ1-6; TRBD1 is a possible D gene (5 bases). The CDR3 sequence is 15 residues long. The V end was cut by 2 bases, the J end by 1 base, with 6 bases between. Germline-derived CDR1 and CDR2 are SNHLY and FYNNEI. CDR3 loop: CASSEQGSYNSPLHF. The CDR3 DNA sequence: TGTGCCAGCAGTGAACAGGGTTCCTATAATTCACCCCTCCACTTT.

The V call is TRBV2, the J call TRBJ2-7; 7 bases are shared with TRBD2. Germline lookup yields CDR1 SNHLY and CDR2 FYNNEI. V was clipped by 8 bases and J by 1 base; unmatched bases: 11. The CDR3 is made up of 15 amino acids. CDR3 loop: CASEPMGGKSYEQYF. The DNA of the CDR3 is TGTGCCAGCGAACCCATGGGGGGGAAATCCTACGAGCAGTACTTC. The full variable domain, with the rest looked up from reference TRBV2 and TRBJ2-7, is EPEVTQTPSHQVTQMGQEVILRCVPISNHLYFYWYRQILGQKVEFLVSFYNNEISEKSEIFDDQFSVERPDGSNFTLKIRSTKLEDSAMYFCASEPMGGKSYEQYFGPGTRLTVT.

CDR3 residues: CASSAAGGLHNEQFF. The CDR3 DNA sequence: TGTGCCAGCAGCGCCGCGGGGGGGCTTCACAATGAGCAGTTCTTC. The chain links TRBV7-3 to TRBJ2-1, with TRBD2 matching 9 bases. This CDR3 is 15 amino acids long. The J segment lost 5 bases and the V segment lost 5 bases, leaving 7 bases of the junction unmatched. CDR1 SGHTA and CDR2 FQGTGA come from the germline V gene.

The V gene is TRBV19, the J gene TRBJ2-1; maybe TRBD1 (6 bases). Trimming left V 8 bases short and J 2 bases short, with 10 bases between. Germline CDR1 and CDR2: LNHDA and SQIVND (reference sequence). The CDR3 length is 13 residues. CDR3 DNA sequence: TGTGCCAGTCTCGGGACACCCTACAATGAGCAGTTCTTC. This codes for CASLGTPYNEQFF.

Notes on this clone: A much bigger clone sits one base away, suggesting this may be a read error. This sequence joins TRBV2 and TRBJ2-2, with D perhaps TRBD1 (5 bases). The CDR3 sequence is 15 residues long. Germline V gene sequence: CDR1 SNHLY, CDR2 FYNNEI. As DNA, the CDR3 is TGTGCCAGCAGCCCCACAGGACCTCACACCGAGGAGCTGTTTTTT. This codes for CASSPTGPHTEELFF.

The chain employs TRBV7-2 and TRBJ1-6, with unresolved D. Germline CDR1 and CDR2: SGHTA and FQGNSA. Trimming took 5 bases from V and 10 from J, leaving 18 bases between them. This CDR3 spans 15 amino acids. This CDR3 is CASSPEARTGSPLHF. CDR3 DNA: TGTGCCAGCAGCCCGGAGGCGCGAACCGGATCACCCCTCCACTTT.

J is TRBJ2-7 and V is TRBV6-5; D is perhaps TRBD1 (7 bases). V was clipped by 7 bases and J by 7 bases, with 17 bases between them. The germline CDR1 and CDR2 sequences are MNHEY and SVGAGI. The CDR3 extends over 13 amino acids. The DNA for the CDR3 is TGTGCCAGCACCCCCAGGCAGGGGGGAGAGCAGTACTTC. Its translation is CASTPRQGGEQYF.

The chain uses TRBV5-6 and TRBJ1-2, with TRBD1 matching over 9 bases. The ends lost 0 bases at V and 3 bases at J; junction bases unmatched: 6. CDR1 SGHDT and CDR2 YYEEEE come from the germline V gene. This CDR3 has 16 amino acids. The CDR3 is CASSLGDRVLYYGYTF. In DNA form, the CDR3 reads TGTGCCAGCAGCTTGGGGGACAGGGTTTTATACTATGGCTACACCTTC.

The chain joins TRBV4-1 to TRBJ2-1, with 10 bases lining up with TRBD2. The ends lost 4 bases at V and 4 bases at J; junction bases unmatched: 4. CDR3 size: 15 residues. Germline values: CDR1 MGHRA, CDR2 YSYEKL. The CDR3 region has the DNA TGCGCCAGCAGCCCCCAACTAGCGGGGTACAATGAGCAGTTCTTC. Translating gives CASSPQLAGYNEQFF.

The CDR3 reads CASSESFNQPQHF. The DNA of the CDR3 is TGTGCCAGCAGTGAGAGTTTCAATCAGCCCCAGCATTTT. The rearrangement joins TRBV6-1 to TRBJ1-5, with D hard to call. Germline CDR1 is MNHNS and CDR2 is SASEGT. Trimming removed 3 bases at V and 3 bases at J, with 6 bases between. The CDR3 extends over 13 amino acids.

The chain employs TRBV5-5 and TRBJ1-5; unclear D gene. CDR1 and CDR2 from the germline V gene are SGHKS and YYEKEE (reference sequence). CDR3 size: 13 residues. The V and J ends lost 4 bases and 2 bases respectively, with 7 bases between them. The CDR3 DNA reads as TGTGCCAGCAGCCCGGTGGGCAATCAGCCCCAGCATTTT. Translating it yields CASSPVGNQPQHF.

This clone appeared a single time. This sequence joins TRBV5-4 and TRBJ2-2, with D unresolved. V lost 0 bases to trimming and J lost 3 bases, with 9 bases between them. Germline lookup yields CDR1 SGHNT and CDR2 YYREEE (reference sequence). The CDR3 runs to 15 residues. CDR3 in DNA: TGTGCCAGCAGCTTGGACGGGTGGGACACCGGGGAGCTGTTTTTT. Residues: CASSLDGWDTGELFF.

This chain links TRBV6-5 with TRBJ2-4, with a weak D call TRBD1 (5 bases). Trimming took 4 bases from V and 3 from J, leaving 16 bases between them. CDR3 length: 16 amino acids. The germline V gene has CDR1 MNHEY and CDR2 SVGAGI. Written as DNA, the CDR3 is TGTGCCAGCAGTTTCTCCGACAGTTGGGGCAAAAACATTCAGTACTTC. As protein: CASSFSDSWGKNIQYF.

The chain links TRBV24-1 to TRBJ1-5; TRBD1 matches 7 bases. The germline V gene encodes CDR1 KGHDR and CDR2 SFDVKD. The CDR3 contains 14 residues. The V gene end was trimmed by 4 bases and the J gene end by 9 bases; junction bases not matched to a gene: 8. Written as DNA, the CDR3 is TGTGCCACCAGTGACTACAGGGGTTCGGGGCCCCAGCATTTT. It encodes CATSDYRGSGPQHF.

This clone was counted between two and nine times. V usage is TRBV7-2 and J usage is TRBJ2-5; 8 positions match TRBD1. The germline gives CDR1 SGHTA, CDR2 FQGNSA. The CDR3 has 16 amino acids. The V and J ends lost 1 base and 2 bases, in that order; junction bases with no gene match: 6. CDR3 amino acids: CASSLGIGQGQETQYF. The CDR3 DNA reads as TGTGCCAGCAGCTTAGGGATAGGACAGGGACAAGAGACCCAGTACTTC.

This clone appeared once. DNA for the CDR3: TGCAGCGTGACTAACTCCTATAATTCACCCCTCCACTTT. It yields the protein CSVTNSYNSPLHF. The chain uses TRBV29-1 and TRBJ1-6; D uncertain. Germline-derived CDR1 and CDR2 are SQVTM and ANQGSEA. This CDR3 comprises 13 residues. The germline V and J ends were trimmed by 6 bases and 0 bases, with 6 bases remaining between them.

V usage is TRBV3-1 (or the pseudogene TRBV3-2) and J usage is TRBJ2-5; tentative D call: TRBD1 (6 bases). V gave up 5 bases and J gave up 5 bases, with 15 bases separating them. The CDR3 loop spans 14 amino acids. Germline lookup yields CDR1 LGHDT and CDR2 YNNKEL (reference sequence). DNA of the CDR3: TGTGCCAGCAGCGGCCTGGGGGCCTCGGAGACCCAGTACTTC. Its translation is CASSGLGASETQYF.